The 23 T cell receptor beta chains listed next were all sequenced from one sample in a study of blood T cell repertoires in COVID-19. Libraries were prepared by immunoSEQ multiplex PCR; TCRdb keeps only in-frame clonotypes and omits some of them. Among about 130,000 clones listed, around 76% were seen once. Material: peripheral blood. The receptors were sampled from a human donor in a cohort sampled during active COVID-19.

This CDR3 is CASSQQGAGEKLFF. The DNA of the CDR3 is TGTGCCAGCAGCCAACAGGGGGCTGGTGAAAAACTGTTTTTT. The chain combines TRBV3-1 (or the pseudogene TRBV3-2) with TRBJ1-4; TRBD1 matches 8 bases. The CDR3 totals 14 residues. From germline, CDR1 is LGHDT and CDR2 YNNKEL (reference sequence). Trimming at V came to 2 bases and at J to 7 bases, leaving 3 bases not matched to a gene.

This clone was counted once. Sequence at one end of the junction differs from germline and may be a read error. The V gene is TRBV6-1, the J gene TRBJ2-6, with 9 positions matching TRBD2. Germline CDR1 and CDR2: MNHNS and SASEGT. This CDR3 comprises 17 residues. The CDR3 DNA sequence: TGTGCCAGCAGGGAAGCGGGGGGTCGCTCTGGGGCCAACGTCCTGACTTTC. Translation: CASREAGGRSGANVLTF.

J is TRBJ1-3 and V is TRBV28; perhaps TRBD1 as D (5 bases). In germline, CDR1 is MDHEN, CDR2 SYDVKM. This CDR3 is built from 14 residues. The V gene lost 8 bases and the J gene lost 0 bases, with 11 bases spanning the gap. CDR3 bases: TGTGCCAGCGGCACAGGAAGCTCTGGAAACACCATATATTTT. This encodes CASGTGSSGNTIYF.

The rearrangement links TRBV15 to TRBJ1-5; a weak D match, TRBD1 (5 bases). This CDR3 is 17 amino acids long. Germline CDR1 LNHNV, CDR2 YYDKDF (reference sequence). Between the trimmed V and J ends, which lost 0 bases and 9 bases, there was a span of 21 bases. CDR3 sequence reads: CATSREGPGGSQRPQHF. Here the CDR3 DNA reads TGTGCCACCAGCAGAGAAGGTCCGGGGGGGTCCCAACGGCCCCAGCATTTT.

The chain uses TRBV12-3 or TRBV12-4 and TRBJ2-7; D gene unclear. The CDR3 sequence is 12 residues long. V gave up 3 bases and J gave up 6 bases, with 9 bases separating them. The CDR3 reads CASSFSLGEQYF. CDR3 sequence (DNA): TGTGCCAGCAGTTTTAGCTTGGGCGAGCAGTACTTC.

The gene calls are TRBV7-9 and TRBJ1-1, with 7 bases aligning to TRBD1. Germline CDR1 SEHNR, CDR2 FQNEAQ (reference sequence). V trimming: 4 bases; J trimming: 1 base; junction bases outside the gene matches: 18. The CDR3 is 19 residues long. The CDR3 is CASSSSGPGTEMWNTEAFF. The CDR3 bases are TGTGCCAGCAGCTCTTCCGGCCCCGGGACAGAAATGTGGAACACTGAAGCTTTCTTT.

This chain joins TRBV5-1 and TRBJ2-5, with D possibly TRBD1 on 7 matching bases. From germline, CDR1 is SGHRS and CDR2 YFSETQ. V was trimmed by 6 bases and J by 2 bases, leaving 20 bases between them. The CDR3 runs to 16 residues. The DNA of the CDR3 is TGCGCCAGCACCCTAGGGGGGACAGCACTACAAGAGACCCAGTACTTC. It codes for CASTLGGTALQETQYF. The full variable domain, its missing parts supplied by reference TRBV5-1 and TRBJ2-5, is KAGVTQTPRYLIKTRGQQVTLSCSPISGHRSVSWYQQTPGQGLQFLFEYFSETQRNKGNFPGRFSGRQFSNSRSEMNVSTLELGDSALYLCASTLGGTALQETQYFGPGTRLLVL.

The chain joins TRBV27 to TRBJ2-7; possibly TRBD2 for D (5 bases). V was cut by 3 bases and J by 3 bases, with 9 bases left in between. The CDR3 totals 13 residues. Germline CDR1 is MNHEY and CDR2 is SMNVEV (reference sequence). The CDR3: CASSLARDYEQYF. CDR3 nucleotides: TGTGCCAGCAGTTTGGCGAGGGACTACGAGCAGTACTTC.

The chain uses TRBV30 and TRBJ1-6, with TRBD1 as a possible D gene (6 bases). Germline V gene sequence: CDR1 GTSNPN, CDR2 SVGIG (reference sequence). The CDR3 runs to 15 residues. The germline V and J ends were trimmed by 0 bases and 5 bases, with 11 bases remaining between them. The CDR3 protein is CAWSVRQGNNSPLHF. CDR3 nucleotides: TGTGCCTGGAGTGTACGCCAGGGGAATAATTCACCCCTCCACTTT.

Only one count was recorded for this clone. The V gene is TRBV7-9, the J gene TRBJ1-2, with D maybe TRBD1 (6 bases). CDR1 and CDR2 from the germline V gene are SEHNR and FQNEAQ (reference sequence). V was clipped by 4 bases and J by 6 bases, with 12 bases between them. This CDR3 is 13 amino acids long. For the CDR3, the DNA is TGTGCCAGCAGCTACGGGACATCTCATGGCTACACCTTC. Translating it yields CASSYGTSHGYTF.

The genes are TRBV2 and TRBJ2-7, with D maybe TRBD1 (6 bases). The V end lost 0 bases, the J end lost 5 bases, and 20 bases lay between the germline ends. The CDR3 has 17 amino acids. In germline, CDR1 is SNHLY, CDR2 FYNNEI. DNA for the CDR3: TGTGCCAGCAGTGAAGCTCCGGCTGTCAGGGGCGGCCACGAGCAGTACTTC. It is translated as CASSEAPAVRGGHEQYF.

CDR3 region: CASSPTTGTVESLGELFF. The CDR3 DNA reads as TGTGCCAGCAGTCCTACTACAGGGACCGTTGAGAGTTTAGGGGAGCTGTTTTTT. This chain uses TRBV27 with TRBJ2-2; D perhaps matches TRBD1 (6 bases). V lost 5 bases to trimming and J lost 8 bases, with 27 bases between them. CDR3 length equals 18 residues. CDR1 is MNHEY and CDR2 is SMNVEV in the germline V gene (reference sequence).

This clone showed up just a few times. The rearrangement links TRBV4-2 to TRBJ2-2; 9 bases are a match to TRBD2. Germline CDR1 is LGHNA and CDR2 is YNFKEQ. The length of the CDR3 is 18 residues. V lost 2 bases and J lost 4; bases outside the gene matches: 11. Here the CDR3 reads CASSQPERLAGPTGELFF. CDR3 coding DNA: TGTGCCAGCAGCCAACCGGAGCGGCTAGCGGGGCCCACCGGGGAGCTGTTTTTT.

This sequence joins TRBV6-5 and TRBJ2-7, with 12 bases fitting TRBD1. The germline gives CDR1 MNHEY, CDR2 SVGAGI. The CDR3 loop spans 14 amino acids. The V segment lost 2 bases and the J segment 11 bases; nucleotides outside the gene matches: 7. CDR3 sequence: CASSYTGTGGMEYF. The CDR3 nucleotides are TGTGCCAGCAGTTACACCGGGACAGGGGGCATGGAGTACTTC.

The rearrangement joins TRBV5-4 to TRBJ2-1, with a possible D match to TRBD2 (5 bases). Deletions cut 4 bases from V and 3 bases from J, with 11 bases between. CDR3 size: 14 residues. Germline V gene data show CDR1 as SGHNT and CDR2 as YYREEE (reference sequence). The CDR3 sequence is CASSRQAGYNEQFF. The CDR3 bases are TGTGCCAGCAGCCGTCAGGCGGGCTACAATGAGCAGTTCTTC.

In nucleotides, the CDR3 is TGTGCCACTTCGGATGGACTGCAAGAGACCCAGTACTTC. This sequence encodes CATSDGLQETQYF. The V and J genes are TRBV6-5 and TRBJ2-5; maybe TRBD2 (5 bases). Germline V CDR1 and CDR2: MNHEY, SVGAGI. The CDR3 contains 13 residues. The V end was cut by 10 bases, the J end by 2 bases, with 14 bases between.

The V gene is TRBV2, the J gene TRBJ2-7, with TRBD2 identical over 16 bases. Germline loops: CDR1 SNHLY, CDR2 FYNNEI. Trimming at V came to 6 bases and at J to 7 bases, leaving 6 bases not matched to a gene. The CDR3 is 15 residues long. DNA for the CDR3: TGTGCCAGCAGAGTCCAGGGACTAGCGGGGGGGGAGCAGTACTTC. It specifies CASRVQGLAGGEQYF.

The rearrangement links TRBV7-8 to TRBJ1-4; 7 bases are a match to TRBD1. The CDR3 covers 14 residues. Germline V gene data show CDR1 as SGHVS and CDR2 as FQNEAQ. With 5 bases clipped from V and 7 bases from J, the junction kept 7 bases outside the gene matches. CDR3 bases: TGTGCCAGCAGCCGACAGGGCCCTGGTGAAAAACTGTTTTTT. Translated: CASSRQGPGEKLFF. Filled out from reference TRBV7-8 and TRBJ1-4, the complete variable domain reads GAGVSQSPRYKVAKRGQDVALRCDPISGHVSLFWYQQALGQGPEFLTYFQNEAQLDKSGLPSDRFFAERPEGSVSTLKIQRTQQEDSAVYLCASSRQGPGEKLFFGSGTQLSVL.

The chain links TRBV18 to TRBJ1-4; D uncertain. Germline CDR1 KGHSH, CDR2 LQKENI. This CDR3 is 14 amino acids long. The V and J ends lost 1 base and 2 bases respectively, with 5 bases between them. The CDR3 protein is CASSPRTTNEKLFF. CDR3 nucleotide sequence: TGTGCCAGCTCACCACGGACTACTAATGAAAAACTGTTTTTT. The variable domain in full, with the rest retrieved from reference TRBV18 and TRBJ1-4, is NAGVMQNPRHLVRRRGQEARLRCSPMKGHSHVYWYRQLPEEGLKFMVYLQKENIIDESGMPKERFSAEFPKEGPSILRIQQVVRGDSAAYFCASSPRTTNEKLFFGSGTQLSVL.

This clone has just a few counts. The chain employs TRBV4-1 and TRBJ1-1; TRBD1 matches at 9 bases. The CDR3 runs 15 residues. V lost 0 bases, J lost 6 bases, and 5 bases stayed unmatched. In germline, CDR1 is MGHRA, CDR2 YSYEKL. The CDR3 here is CASSQDRDRAAEAFF. The CDR3 DNA reads as TGCGCCAGCAGCCAAGACCGGGACAGGGCAGCTGAAGCTTTCTTT.

CDR3 DNA: TGTGCCAGCAGCGTAGCAGGGGGCGGGAAGAACATTCAGTACTTC. Its protein is CASSVAGGGKNIQYF. The chain links TRBV9 to TRBJ2-4; 8 bases agree with TRBD1. Trimming took 0 bases from V and 7 from J; bases not matched to a gene: 6. CDR3 size: 15 residues. Per the germline V gene, CDR1 is SGDLS and CDR2 is YYNGEE.

The CDR3 coding sequence is TGTGCCAGCAGTCCCCAGCTTGCGAGCGGGAAGACCCAGTACTTC. This sequence encodes CASSPQLASGKTQYF. V is TRBV3-1 (or the pseudogene TRBV3-2) and J is TRBJ2-5, with 7 bases aligning to TRBD2. The CDR3 totals 15 residues. J was trimmed by 6 bases and V by 6 bases; bases with no gene match: 13. Germline loops: CDR1 LGHDT, CDR2 YNNKEL (reference sequence).

The J gene is TRBJ2-7, the V gene TRBV19, with 8 positions matching TRBD1. The CDR3 has 16 residues. The V and J ends lost 4 bases and 4 bases, in that order; junction bases with no gene match: 12. Looked up from germline, CDR1 is LNHDA and CDR2 is SQIVND (reference sequence). The DNA for the CDR3 is TGTGCCAGTAGTAGTCTCGGGGCAGGGGGCATTTACGAGCAGTACTTC. As protein: CASSSLGAGGIYEQYF. The whole variable domain, filled in from reference TRBV19 and TRBJ2-7, reads DGGITQSPKYLFRKEGQNVTLSCEQNLNHDAMYWYRQDPGQGLRLIYYSQIVNDFQKGDIAEGYSVSREKKESFPLTVTSAQKNPTAFYLCASSSLGAGGIYEQYFGPGTRLTVT.